Presented here are 19 T cell receptor beta chains from one specimen sequenced in a study of T-cell memory formation after mild COVID-19. A single record per CDR3 protein comes from TCRdb applying MiXCR to the 5' RACE reads. The repertoire holds about 55,000 distinct CDR3 sequences, with 9.5% as singletons. The sequenced material came from PBMCs or a T cell subset sorted from them (not recorded which). The source is a man aged 18 to 35 who had mild COVID-19 (a few samples of this study predate the infection). Cell type and time point are not known.

The V call is TRBV6-2 or TRBV6-3, the J call TRBJ2-5; D is perhaps TRBD1 or TRBD2 (5 bases each). The CDR3 extends over 15 amino acids. V was trimmed by 6 bases and J by 5 bases, leaving 19 bases between them. Germline V lookup: CDR1 MNHEY, CDR2 SVGEGT. The CDR3 reads CASRGFARGEETQYF. CDR3 coding DNA: TGTGCCAGCAGAGGCTTCGCAAGAGGGGAGGAGACCCAGTACTTC.

This chain connects TRBV12-3 or TRBV12-4 to TRBJ1-2; no clear D gene. The length of the CDR3 is 13 residues. Trimming took off 3 bases at V and 0 bases at J, with 5 bases between the two ends. CDR3 sequence reads: CASSLLTNYGYTF. DNA for the CDR3: TGTGCCAGCAGTTTGTTAACTAACTATGGCTACACCTTC.

The chain recombines TRBV15 with TRBJ1-5, with a tentative D call TRBD1 (5 bases). CDR1 LNHNV and CDR2 YYDKDF come from the germline V gene (reference sequence). Trimming took 6 bases from V and 2 from J, leaving 14 bases between them. The CDR3 is 15 residues long. CDR3 nucleotide sequence: TGTGCCACCAGAGCTTCGGGGACGGGCAATCAGCCCCAGCATTTT. This encodes CATRASGTGNQPQHF.

This clonotype was seen many times. The chain recombines TRBV5-1 with TRBJ2-3, with D possibly matching TRBD2 (5 bases). Trimming removed 2 bases from V and 0 bases from J, with 7 bases in between. This CDR3 has 14 residues. Germline CDR1 and CDR2: SGHRS and YFSETQ. The CDR3 region is CASSFSGSTDTQYF. The CDR3 DNA follows: TGCGCCAGCAGCTTCTCGGGGAGCACAGATACGCAGTATTTT.

This clonotype was found a few times. J is TRBJ2-2 and V is TRBV6-5, with TRBD2 as a possible D gene (5 bases). Germline CDR1 reads MNHEY; CDR2 reads SVGAGI. The CDR3 covers 17 residues. Trimming shortened V by 8 bases and J by 2 bases, and 21 bases separated the two germline ends. DNA of the CDR3: TGTGCCAGCGCACCCCGCCCGGACTTCTTTAACACCGGGGAGCTGTTTTTT. Translation: CASAPRPDFFNTGELFF.

The V and J genes are TRBV2 and TRBJ1-5; 7 nucleotides match TRBD1. Germline V gene data show CDR1 as SNHLY and CDR2 as FYNNEI. The CDR3 totals 13 residues. With 3 bases clipped from V and 14 bases from J, the junction kept 10 bases outside the gene matches. CDR3 sequence: CASSETGTPKEHF. The CDR3 bases are TGTGCCAGCAGTGAGACAGGGACTCCTAAGGAGCATTTT.

The V and J genes are TRBV28 and TRBJ1-1; 7 bases map to TRBD1. This CDR3 has 14 residues. Germline CDR1 reads MDHEN; CDR2 reads SYDVKM. Unmatched junction bases numbered 11, after V lost 9 bases and J lost 4 bases. The CDR3 loop is CASTSTGSSTEAFF. The CDR3 DNA sequence: TGTGCCAGTACTTCGACAGGGTCAAGCACTGAAGCTTTCTTT.

This clonotype was seen more than once but under ten times. The chain combines TRBV27 with TRBJ2-2, with D hard to call. V lost 5 bases and J lost 4, with 5 bases in between. Germline V gene sequence: CDR1 MNHEY, CDR2 SMNVEV (reference sequence). The CDR3 has 12 amino acids. CDR3 in amino acids: CASSPITGELFF. The CDR3, as DNA: TGTGCCAGCAGTCCGATCACCGGGGAGCTGTTTTTT.

This chain uses TRBV7-6 with TRBJ2-1; 7 bases are a match to TRBD2. The junction had 5 bases not matched to a gene; V was cut back by 0 bases and J by 3 bases. CDR1 and CDR2 (germline): SGHVS, FNYEAQ. This CDR3 has 16 amino acids. The chain's CDR3 is CASSLAPPSGYNEQFF. Written as DNA, the CDR3 is TGTGCCAGCAGCTTAGCCCCGCCTAGCGGCTACAATGAGCAGTTCTTC.

This clonotype showed up just a few times. The gene calls are TRBV5-1 and TRBJ2-3, with TRBD2 as a possible D gene (5 bases). The length of the CDR3 is 14 residues. Trimming cost V 0 bases and J 8 bases, with 13 bases left between them. Germline lookup yields CDR1 SGHRS and CDR2 YFSETQ. CDR3 sequence reads: CASSLDSGEGTQYF. CDR3 DNA: TGCGCCAGCAGCTTGGACTCCGGTGAGGGTACGCAGTATTTT.

This clonotype was seen a few times. The chain has TRBV20-1 and TRBJ1-1; TRBD1 matches 7 bases. Germline values: CDR1 DFQATT, CDR2 SNEGSKA (reference sequence). There are 13 residues in the CDR3. V was clipped by 4 bases and J by 3 bases; unmatched bases: 5. CDR3 DNA: TGCAGTGCTACCAGACAGGGCTACACTGAAGCTTTCTTT. This sequence encodes CSATRQGYTEAFF.

This sequence joins TRBV4-1 and TRBJ2-5; D is undetermined. The CDR3 is 13 amino acids. Germline lookup yields CDR1 MGHRA and CDR2 YSYEKL. V gave up 2 bases and J gave up 7 bases, with 11 bases separating them. CDR3 DNA: TGCGCCAGCAGCCAATTAATGGTTGGGACCCAGTACTTC. Translation gives CASSQLMVGTQYF.

This clonotype was counted ten times or more. The V gene is TRBV4-3, the J gene TRBJ2-1; 7 bases agree with TRBD2. The CDR3 runs to 19 residues. CDR1 and CDR2 from the germline V gene are LGHNA and YSLEER. V shed 1 base and J 0 bases; nucleotides not matched to a gene: 12. CDR3 loop: CASSQAKTGGPYSYNEQFF. In DNA form, the CDR3 reads TGCGCCAGCAGCCAAGCGAAGACGGGGGGTCCCTACTCCTACAATGAGCAGTTCTTC.

The chain is built from TRBV15 and TRBJ2-5, with D unclear. The CDR3 runs 12 residues. Germline CDR1 and CDR2: LNHNV and YYDKDF (reference sequence). Trimming took 7 bases from V and 1 from J, leaving 7 bases between them. CDR3 in amino acids: CATKSGQETQYF. CDR3 DNA: TGTGCCACCAAGTCAGGCCAAGAGACCCAGTACTTC. The entire variable domain, with the rest obtained from reference TRBV15 and TRBJ2-5, is as follows: DAMVIQNPRYQVTQFGKPVTLSCSQTLNHNVMYWYQQKSSQAPKLLFHYYDKDFNNEADTPDNFQSRRPNTSFCFLDIRSPGLGDTAMYLCATKSGQETQYFGPGTRLLVL.

This clonotype occurred a few times. The junction departs from germline at one end; a sequencing error may be responsible. The rearrangement uses TRBV20-1 and TRBJ1-1; D not resolved. CDR1 and CDR2 (germline): DFQATT, SNEGSKA (reference sequence). The CDR3 is 13 amino acids. The CDR3 DNA reads as TGTTCTATTAGAGCGACGGGGAACACTGAAGCTTTCTTT. This gives the protein CSIRATGNTEAFF.

This clonotype was recorded a few times. J is TRBJ1-4 and V is TRBV20-1; no reliable D call. CDR3 length: 13 amino acids. CDR1 and CDR2 (germline): DFQATT, SNEGSKA (reference sequence). The ends were cut back, 6 bases at V and 4 bases at J, with 12 bases in the middle. CDR3: CSAAGSDNEKLFF. CDR3 in DNA: TGCAGTGCCGCGGGATCAGATAATGAAAAACTGTTTTTT.

In its sample, this clonotype was seen many times. J is TRBJ2-3 and V is TRBV20-1; D may be TRBD2 (6 bases). Germline CDR1 DFQATT, CDR2 SNEGSKA (reference sequence). This CDR3 has 14 residues. The V end was cut by 3 bases, the J end by 3 bases, with 13 bases between. In DNA form, the CDR3 reads TGCAGTGCTAGGACGGGGCTAGCGACAGATACGCAGTATTTT. It is translated as CSARTGLATDTQYF.

This clonotype appeared a few times. The rearrangement links TRBV5-5 to TRBJ2-7, with D possibly TRBD2 on 6 matching bases. The V gene lost 4 bases and the J gene lost 0 bases, with 14 bases spanning the gap. CDR1 is SGHKS, CDR2 YYEKEE, per germline (reference sequence). The CDR3 has 15 amino acids. CDR3 coding DNA: TGTGCCAGCAGCGCCGCGACCGGGAGCTCCTACGAGCAGTACTTC. It encodes CASSAATGSSYEQYF.

This clonotype was seen a single time. V is TRBV20-1 and J is TRBJ2-1; TRBD2 matches 10 bases. J lost 6 bases, V lost 8 bases, and 7 bases had no gene match. Germline V lookup: CDR1 DFQATT, CDR2 SNEGSKA (reference sequence). The CDR3 contains 13 residues. As DNA, the CDR3 is TGCAGTCTTATAGCGGGGGGTTTCAATGAGCAGTTCTTC. Translation: CSLIAGGFNEQFF.